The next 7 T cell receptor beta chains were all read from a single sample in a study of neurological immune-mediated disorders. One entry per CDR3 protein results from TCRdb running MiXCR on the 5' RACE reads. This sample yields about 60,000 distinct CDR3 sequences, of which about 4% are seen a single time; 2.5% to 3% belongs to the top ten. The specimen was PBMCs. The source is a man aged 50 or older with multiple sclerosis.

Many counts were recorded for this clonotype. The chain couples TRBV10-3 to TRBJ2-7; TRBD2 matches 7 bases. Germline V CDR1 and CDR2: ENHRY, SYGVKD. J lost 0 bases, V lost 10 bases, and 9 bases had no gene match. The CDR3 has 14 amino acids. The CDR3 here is CATQMGGDSYEQYF. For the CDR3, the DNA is TGTGCCACCCAAATGGGGGGGGACTCCTACGAGCAGTACTTC.

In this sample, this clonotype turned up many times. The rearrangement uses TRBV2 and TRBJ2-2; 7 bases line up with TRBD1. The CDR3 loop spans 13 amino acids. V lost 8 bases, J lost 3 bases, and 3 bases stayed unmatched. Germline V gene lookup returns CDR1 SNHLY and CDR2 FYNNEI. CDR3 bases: TGTGCCAGCGGACAGGCTCACACCGGGGAGCTGTTTTTT. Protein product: CASGQAHTGELFF.

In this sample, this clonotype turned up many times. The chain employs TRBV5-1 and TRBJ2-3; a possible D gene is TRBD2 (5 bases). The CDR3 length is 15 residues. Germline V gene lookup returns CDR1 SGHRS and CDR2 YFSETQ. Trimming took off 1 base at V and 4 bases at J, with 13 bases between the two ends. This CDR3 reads CASSLSSMGADTQYF. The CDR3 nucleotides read TGCGCCAGCAGCTTGAGCTCAATGGGAGCAGATACGCAGTATTTT.

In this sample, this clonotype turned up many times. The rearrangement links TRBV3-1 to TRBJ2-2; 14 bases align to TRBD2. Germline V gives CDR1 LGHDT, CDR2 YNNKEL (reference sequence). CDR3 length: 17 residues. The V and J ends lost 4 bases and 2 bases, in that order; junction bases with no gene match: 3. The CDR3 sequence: CASSRGLAGGNTGELFF. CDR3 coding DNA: TGTGCCAGCAGCCGAGGACTAGCGGGGGGAAACACCGGGGAGCTGTTTTTT. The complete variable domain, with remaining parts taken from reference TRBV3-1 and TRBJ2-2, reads DTAVSQTPKYLVTQMGNDKSIKCEQNLGHDTMYWYKQDSKKFLKIMFSYNNKELIINETVPNRFSPKSPDKAHLNLHINSLELGDSAVYFCASSRGLAGGNTGELFFGEGSRLTVL.

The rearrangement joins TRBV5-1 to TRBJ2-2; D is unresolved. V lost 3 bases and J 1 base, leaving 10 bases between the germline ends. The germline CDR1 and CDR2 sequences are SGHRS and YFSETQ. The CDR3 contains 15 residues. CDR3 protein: CASSSRTGNTGELFF. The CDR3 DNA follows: TGCGCCAGCAGCTCCCGGACGGGGAACACCGGGGAGCTGTTTTTT. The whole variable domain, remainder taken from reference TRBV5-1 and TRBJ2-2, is KAGVTQTPRYLIKTRGQQVTLSCSPISGHRSVSWYQQTPGQGLQFLFEYFSETQRNKGNFPGRFSGRQFSNSRSEMNVSTLELGDSALYLCASSSRTGNTGELFFGEGSRLTVL.

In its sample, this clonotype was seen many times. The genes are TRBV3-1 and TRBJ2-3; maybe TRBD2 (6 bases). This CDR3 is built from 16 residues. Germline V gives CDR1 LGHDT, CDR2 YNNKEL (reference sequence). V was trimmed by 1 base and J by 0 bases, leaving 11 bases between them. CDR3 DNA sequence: TGTGCCAGCAGCCAAGTCGGGGGACCCAGCACAGATACGCAGTATTTT. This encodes CASSQVGGPSTDTQYF.

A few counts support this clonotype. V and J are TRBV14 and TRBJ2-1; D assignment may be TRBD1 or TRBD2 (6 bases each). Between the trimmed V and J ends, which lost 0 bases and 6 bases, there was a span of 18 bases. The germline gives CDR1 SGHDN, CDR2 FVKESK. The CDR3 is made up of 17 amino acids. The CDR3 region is CASSQDRGGGLVNEQFF. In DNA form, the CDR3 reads TGTGCCAGCAGCCAAGATCGAGGAGGGGGGTTGGTCAATGAGCAGTTCTTC.